This T cell receptor delta chain stems from a study of Vδ1+ human thymocytes (dated by TCRdb to about 2018). For context, the study as a whole: As a data resource, the study described the mRNA-level TRG and TRD CDR3 repertoires found in highly purified Vdelta1+ thymocytes taken from young children. Earlier work had validated the multiplex-based CDR3 amplicon strategy against 5'RACE-based methods for generating CDR3 amplicons. Broader findings and caveats from the paper: Because unexpected Vdelta2 sequences could lead to misinterpretation of bulk repertoire data, the authors recommended using highly purified populations and validating at the single-cell level. Even though sort purity was high, about 20% of thymic TRD sequences were Vdelta2 (and few were Vdelta3), which was not the case for the peripheral blood Vdelta1+ controls. In contrast to oligoclonal peripheral blood repertoires, thymic TRG and TRD repertoires appeared to be highly polyclonal with Gaussian CDR3 length distributions. Donors shared many TRG clonotypes (up to about 7x10^3), but TRD repertoires were essentially private, with at most 120 shared. Donors did not cluster by age or sex, so the analyses were not stratified by age or sex.

Thymic samples were depleted of alphabeta T cells, then CD3+ TCRVdelta1+ TCRVdelta2- thymocytes were FACS-sorted. A purity of roughly 96% to 99.6% was achieved for sorted Vdelta1+ thymocytes. Thymic specimens were obtained from about 8 paediatric patients, aged from 5 days to 15 months, who were undergoing corrective cardiac surgery. Thymic tissue was dispersed and mononuclear cells isolated on a Histopaque-1077 density gradient. For staining, the antibodies used were anti-TCRVdelta1 clone TS8.2, anti-TCRVdelta2 clone B6, anti-CD3 clone HIT3a and anti-TCRalphabeta clone IP26. RNA was extracted with the RNeasy mini kit and reverse transcribed using Superscript III. CDR3 amplicons were produced by multiplex PCR using pooled V-gene forward primers and a constant-region reverse primer with Illumina adaptor overhangs. After gel purification, the amplicons were indexed with Nextera index primers during eight to nine additional PCR cycles and then purified using AMPure XP beads. Sequencing of the libraries was done on an Illumina MiSeq using paired-end 250 bp reads, dual indexing and a roughly 20% PhiX spike-in. The paper's processing steps were these. Reads were quality checked with FastQC, and TRG read pairs were merged with ea-utils fastq-join. Sequences were annotated with IMGT/HighV-QUEST, keeping only productive sequences with unambiguous V-gene assignment; clonotypes were defined by identical CDR3 sequence. VDJtools 1.1.1, tcR 2.2.3, Treemap and vegan Shannon diversity in R 3.4.4 were used for downstream analysis. The public reads were reprocessed by TCRdb using CATT, and rows of matching DNA were later combined. For this entry, the V and J calls and clone size follow TCRdb and not the study's own pipeline. For this sample there are 45,000 to 60,000 delta-chain clones; about a sixth appear just once. About 0.5% of the sample is held by the ten biggest clonotypes.

Details on this clone: The antigen this receptor binds is unknown. No base qualities exist here, and no much larger clone lies one base off it.

Taken from cysteine to phenylalanine, the CDR3 has 19 residues. The only DNA kept is the CDR3, 57 bases in frame from the first base. Ends trimmed: V by 5 bases, J by 1 base; bases unmatched to a gene: 14. Per the germline V gene, TSWWSYY is the CDR1 and QGS is the CDR2. The sequence links TRDV1 to TRDJ1; 12 central bases correspond to TRDD3. The TCR sequence derives from a boy under two years old who had congenital heart surgery. The specimen was Vdelta1+ gamma-delta thymocytes from the thymus. Reading the label with the study, this specimen's cell subset or site is: FACS-sorted CD3+ TCRalphabeta- TCRVdelta1+ TCRVdelta2- thymocytes. The CDR3 region reads CALGNSLGDTILPTDKLIF. The sequenced DNA: TGTGCTCTTGGGAACTCGCTGGGGGATACGATCCTACCCACCGATAAACTCATCTTT.